This T cell receptor beta chain was sequenced for a study of cytomegalovirus exposure and HLA in healthy donors. Findings of the study overall: Using the classifier, cytomegalovirus status was reportedly diagnosed with high specificity and sensitivity. For most TCR sequences rarity was the rule, although some public TCRs occurred in many donors. In the approximately 130 validation repertoires, a later analysis found that first-cohort TCR clusters tended to co-occur.

A note on this clone: What it binds is unknown.

A 120-subject validation cohort, separate from the approximately 610-subject first cohort, supplied the donors. The CDR3 covers 15 residues. Germline assignment: CDR1 GTSNPN and CDR2 SVGIG (reference sequence). V lost 0 bases to trimming and J lost 2 bases, with 13 bases between them. The repertoire was sequenced with immunoSEQ multiplex PCR; TCRdb's copy has only in-frame clones and lacks some. The sample includes more than 85,000 clones, roughly 88% of them seen just once. The TCR was taken from a woman in her twenties or thirties in good health and CMV-seropositive. The sequencing sample was made of PBMCs. The J gene is TRBJ1-1, the V gene TRBV30, with D tentatively TRBD1 (6 bases). The CDR3 DNA reads TGTGCCTGGAGTGTACCCGTACAGGGAAACACTGAAGCTTTCTTT. Residues: CAWSVPVQGNTEAFF.